The 10 T cell receptor beta chains given below trace back to one sample, sequenced in a study of shared clonotypes between healthy human individuals. Terminally differentiated effector memory CD45RA+ cells were excluded from the naive CD8 cells, which were CD45RO-negative and positively selected for CCR7. Here immunoSEQ multiplex PCR was the method, and the copy in TCRdb shows in-frame clones only, minus some. The table has about 2.1 million clones, 93% seen once. The specimen was naive CD8+ T cells from PBMCs. The receptor set was obtained from a young man in good health. Some clones in this sample may be carry-over from other donors' samples.

V is TRBV7-2 and J is TRBJ1-4; perhaps TRBD1 as D (5 bases). CDR1 and CDR2 from the germline V gene are SGHTA and FQGNSA. Trimming removed 3 bases at V and 8 bases at J, with 16 bases between. The CDR3 has 15 residues. This CDR3 reads CASSFTRQPGEKLFF. CDR3 sequence (DNA): TGTGCCAGCAGCTTCACCCGACAGCCGGGGGAAAAACTGTTTTTT.

The CDR3 loop reads CASSPTSGRNRGQYF. The CDR3 coding sequence is TGTGCCAGCAGCCCGACTAGCGGGCGAAACCGGGGGCAGTACTTC. This chain connects TRBV28 to TRBJ2-7, with 10 positions matching TRBD2. J was trimmed by 9 bases and V by 6 bases; bases with no gene match: 14. Germline V gene lookup returns CDR1 MDHEN and CDR2 SYDVKM. This CDR3 is built from 15 residues.

This clone was seen only once. Distinct nucleotide sequences in the sample also encode this CDR3. This sequence joins TRBV28 and TRBJ1-5; D might be TRBD1 (6 bases). The CDR3 is made up of 15 amino acids. Germline V lookup: CDR1 MDHEN, CDR2 SYDVKM. The V end was cut by 6 bases, the J end by 0 bases, with 12 bases between. The DNA for the CDR3 is TGTGCCAGCAGAGGCACAGGGAGTAGCAATCAGCCCCAGCATTTT. This translates into CASRGTGSSNQPQHF.

The CDR3 region has the DNA TGTGCCAGCAGCCGAATAGCGGGAGGGCCCAACAATGAGCAGTTCTTC. The encoded protein is CASSRIAGGPNNEQFF. This chain joins TRBV11-1 and TRBJ2-1, with 11 nucleotides matching TRBD2. CDR1 is SGHAT, CDR2 FQDESV, per germline (reference sequence). CDR3 length: 16 residues. Unmatched junction bases numbered 8, after V lost 5 bases and J lost 5 bases.

The chain recombines TRBV10-3 with TRBJ1-5; possibly TRBD1 for D (6 bases). The CDR3 is 18 residues long. Trimming removed 0 bases at V and 0 bases at J, with 15 bases between. CDR1 ENHRY and CDR2 SYGVKD come from the germline V gene. CDR3 sequence reads: CAISESGGKSYSNQPQHF. In DNA, the CDR3 is TGTGCCATCAGTGAGTCGGGGGGCAAATCTTATAGCAATCAGCCCCAGCATTTT.

V and J are TRBV5-1 and TRBJ2-7; 8 bases agree with TRBD1. The germline CDR1 and CDR2 sequences are SGHRS and YFSETQ. Trimming at V came to 4 bases and at J to 5 bases, leaving 11 bases not matched to a gene. CDR3 length: 15 amino acids. CDR3 bases: TGCGCCAGCAGCCAAGCAGGGGGCGGAGTCGACGAGCAGTACTTC. It specifies CASSQAGGGVDEQYF.

With respect to this clone: This sample includes further DNA sequences coding for the same CDR3. The chain joins TRBV10-3 to TRBJ1-2; 9 bases fit TRBD1. The CDR3 sequence is 13 residues long. CDR1 is ENHRY and CDR2 is SYGVKD in the germline V gene. V was pared by 3 bases and J by 6 bases, with 2 bases of the junction left unmatched. The CDR3 coding sequence is TGTGCCATCAGTGAACGGACAGGGGATGGCTACACCTTC. It codes for CAISERTGDGYTF.

This chain uses TRBV2 with TRBJ2-3; the D gene is possibly TRBD2 (5 bases). CDR3 length equals 16 residues. Between the trimmed V and J ends, which lost 0 bases and 2 bases, there was a span of 12 bases. In germline, CDR1 is SNHLY, CDR2 FYNNEI. CDR3 bases: TGTGCCAGCAGTGAAGCAATAAGGAGGTCCACAGATACGCAGTATTTT. Translated: CASSEAIRRSTDTQYF.

This chain connects TRBV28 to TRBJ2-5; D possibly corresponds to TRBD2 (6 bases). Germline CDR1 is MDHEN and CDR2 is SYDVKM. V dropped 6 bases and J dropped 1 base, with 15 bases sitting between them. CDR3 size: 15 residues. The DNA for the CDR3 is TGTGCCAGCAGACCCACGGTGGAGGGCCAAGAGACCCAGTACTTC. Protein: CASRPTVEGQETQYF.

The chain combines TRBV6-4 with TRBJ2-3; no clear D gene. The CDR3 is 13 residues long. V was pared by 0 bases and J by 2 bases, with 3 bases between. Germline values: CDR1 MRHNA, CDR2 SNTAGT. The CDR3 protein is CASSDSNTDTQYF. The DNA for the CDR3 is TGTGCCAGCAGTGACTCGAACACAGATACGCAGTATTTT.